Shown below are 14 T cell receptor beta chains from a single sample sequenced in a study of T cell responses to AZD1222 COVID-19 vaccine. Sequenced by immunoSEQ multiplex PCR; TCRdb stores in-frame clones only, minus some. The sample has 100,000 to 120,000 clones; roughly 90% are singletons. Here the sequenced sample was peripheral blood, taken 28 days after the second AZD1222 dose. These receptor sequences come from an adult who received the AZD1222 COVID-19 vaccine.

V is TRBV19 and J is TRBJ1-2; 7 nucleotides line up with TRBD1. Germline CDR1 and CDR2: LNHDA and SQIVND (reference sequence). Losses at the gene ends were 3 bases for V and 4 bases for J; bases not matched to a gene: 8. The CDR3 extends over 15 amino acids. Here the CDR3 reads CASSMHQGVGYGYTF. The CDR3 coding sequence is TGTGCCAGTAGTATGCACCAGGGGGTGGGCTATGGCTACACCTTC.

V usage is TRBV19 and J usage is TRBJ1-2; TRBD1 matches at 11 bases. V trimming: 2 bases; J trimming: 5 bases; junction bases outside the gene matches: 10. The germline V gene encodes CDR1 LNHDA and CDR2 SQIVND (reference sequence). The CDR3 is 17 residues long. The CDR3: CASSITRTGGRLYGYTF. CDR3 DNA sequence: TGTGCCAGTAGTATAACCCGGACAGGGGGCCGACTATATGGCTACACCTTC.

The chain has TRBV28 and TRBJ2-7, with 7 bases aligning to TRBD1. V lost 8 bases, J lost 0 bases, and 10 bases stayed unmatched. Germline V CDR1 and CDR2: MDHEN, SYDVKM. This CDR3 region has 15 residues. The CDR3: CASSQQGWSSYEQYF. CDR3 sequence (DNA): TGTGCCAGCTCCCAACAGGGGTGGAGCTCCTACGAGCAGTACTTC.

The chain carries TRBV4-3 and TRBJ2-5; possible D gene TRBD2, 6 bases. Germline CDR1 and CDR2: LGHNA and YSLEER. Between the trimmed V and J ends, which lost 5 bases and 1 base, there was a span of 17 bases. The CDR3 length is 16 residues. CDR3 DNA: TGCGCCAGCAGCTGGACTGGTTTGGGGGGCCAAGAGACCCAGTACTTC. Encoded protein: CASSWTGLGGQETQYF.

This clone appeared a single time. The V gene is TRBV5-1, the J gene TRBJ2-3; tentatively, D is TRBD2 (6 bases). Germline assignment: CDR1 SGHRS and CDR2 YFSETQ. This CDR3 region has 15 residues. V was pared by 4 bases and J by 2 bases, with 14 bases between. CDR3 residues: CASSILGGPTDTQYF. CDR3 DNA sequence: TGCGCCAGCAGCATCCTCGGGGGACCCACAGATACGCAGTATTTT.

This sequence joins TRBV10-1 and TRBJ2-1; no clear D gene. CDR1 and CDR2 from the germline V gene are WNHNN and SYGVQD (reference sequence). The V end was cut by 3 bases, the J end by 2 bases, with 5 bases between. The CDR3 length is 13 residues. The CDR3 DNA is TGCGCCAGCAGTGATTACCCCTACAATGAGCAGTTCTTC. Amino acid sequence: CASSDYPYNEQFF.

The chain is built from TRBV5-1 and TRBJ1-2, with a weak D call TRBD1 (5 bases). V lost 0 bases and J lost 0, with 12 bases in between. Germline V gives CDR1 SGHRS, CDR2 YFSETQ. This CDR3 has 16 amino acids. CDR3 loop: CASSLGGVGANYGYTF. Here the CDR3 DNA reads TGCGCCAGCAGCTTGGGAGGCGTGGGGGCTAACTATGGCTACACCTTC. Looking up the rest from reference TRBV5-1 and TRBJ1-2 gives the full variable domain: KAGVTQTPRYLIKTRGQQVTLSCSPISGHRSVSWYQQTPGQGLQFLFEYFSETQRNKGNFPGRFSGRQFSNSRSEMNVSTLELGDSALYLCASSLGGVGANYGYTFGSGTRLTVV.

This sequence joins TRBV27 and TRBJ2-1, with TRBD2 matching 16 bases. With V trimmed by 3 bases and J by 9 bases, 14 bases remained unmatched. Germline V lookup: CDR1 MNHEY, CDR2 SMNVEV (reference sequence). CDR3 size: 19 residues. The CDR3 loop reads CASSFYPGLAGGPGSEQFF. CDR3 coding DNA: TGTGCCAGCAGTTTCTACCCGGGACTAGCGGGGGGGCCGGGGAGTGAGCAGTTCTTC.

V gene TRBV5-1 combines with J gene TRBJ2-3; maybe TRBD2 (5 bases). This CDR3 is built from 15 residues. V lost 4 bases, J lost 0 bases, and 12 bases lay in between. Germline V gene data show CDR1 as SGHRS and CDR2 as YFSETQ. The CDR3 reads CASSPGETSTDTQYF. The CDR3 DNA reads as TGCGCCAGCAGCCCCGGGGAGACTAGCACAGATACGCAGTATTTT.

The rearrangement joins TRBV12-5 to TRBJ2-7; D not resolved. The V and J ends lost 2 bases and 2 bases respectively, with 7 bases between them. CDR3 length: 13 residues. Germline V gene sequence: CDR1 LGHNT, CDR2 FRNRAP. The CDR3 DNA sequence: TGTGCTAGTGGTTTGACCCGCCCCTACGAGCAGTACTTC. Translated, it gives CASGLTRPYEQYF.

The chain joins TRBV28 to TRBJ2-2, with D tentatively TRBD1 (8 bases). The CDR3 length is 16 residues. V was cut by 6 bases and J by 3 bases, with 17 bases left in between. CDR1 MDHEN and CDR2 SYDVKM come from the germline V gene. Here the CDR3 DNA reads TGTGCCAGCAGAGACCGGACAGGGAGGGACACCGGGGAGCTGTTTTTT. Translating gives CASRDRTGRDTGELFF. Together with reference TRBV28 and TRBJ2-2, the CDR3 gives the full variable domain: DVKVTQSSRYLVKRTGEKVFLECVQDMDHENMFWYRQDPGLGLRLIYFSYDVKMKEKGDIPEGYSVSREKKERFSLILESASTNQTSMYLCASRDRTGRDTGELFFGEGSRLTVL.

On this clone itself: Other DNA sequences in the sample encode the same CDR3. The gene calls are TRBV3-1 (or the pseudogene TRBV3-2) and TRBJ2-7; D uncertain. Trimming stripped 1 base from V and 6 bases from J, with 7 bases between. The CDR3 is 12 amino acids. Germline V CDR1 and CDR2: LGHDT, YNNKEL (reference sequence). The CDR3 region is CASSQVSGEQYF. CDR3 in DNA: TGTGCCAGCAGCCAAGTATCCGGCGAGCAGTACTTC.

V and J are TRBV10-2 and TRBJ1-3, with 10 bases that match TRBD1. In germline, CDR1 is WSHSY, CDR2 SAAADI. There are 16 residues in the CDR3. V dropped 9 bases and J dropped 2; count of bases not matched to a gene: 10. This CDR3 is CASTPPGQGPGNTIYF. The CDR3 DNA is TGCGCCAGTACACCACCGGGACAGGGGCCTGGAAACACCATATATTTT.

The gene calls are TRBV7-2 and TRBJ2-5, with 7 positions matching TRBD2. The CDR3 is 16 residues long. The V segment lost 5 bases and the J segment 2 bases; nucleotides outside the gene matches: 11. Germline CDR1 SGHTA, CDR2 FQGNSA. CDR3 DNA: TGTGCCAGCAGCCCGTGGGCTAGCGGACGACAAGAGACCCAGTACTTC. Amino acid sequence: CASSPWASGRQETQYF.